These T cell receptor beta chains were read from a single sample in a study of T cells expressing NK-cell markers. TCRdb derives one entry per CDR3 protein from the 5' RACE reads, leaving out DNA. This sample's table reports some 140,000 distinct CDR3 sequences. What was sequenced was blood T cells: a sorted CD56 or NKG2C T cell subset, CD4+ or CD8+ T cells, or bulk PBMC T cells (not recorded which). The source of these receptors is a woman aged 45-65 years in good health. Each CDR3 is given with its conserved first and last residue. The order of the fields is J gene, V gene, CDR3 length, CDR3 protein.

TRBJ2-3 TRBV5-1 13 CASSTYTGAAQYF
TRBJ2-7 TRBV29-1 12 CSVEREGGEQYF
TRBJ1-1 TRBV5-1 16 CASSLTQGSLGTEAFF
TRBJ2-1 TRBV6-1 12 CASAPSYNEQFF
TRBJ2-2 TRBV5-4 16 CASSVDRAVDTGELFF
TRBJ2-2 TRBV7-9 13 CASKPGHTGELFF
TRBJ2-5 TRBV20-1 14 CSARGSGRYETQYF
TRBJ1-1 TRBV20-1 13 CSAEDRVNTEAFF
TRBJ2-7 TRBV3-1 15 CASSPLAGVHFEQYF
TRBJ2-1 TRBV15 16 CATSRSGEGARNEQFF
TRBJ2-1 TRBV20-1 15 CSAEEAGGPYNEQFF
TRBJ2-1 TRBV20-1 17 CSARDRTSGRVLNEQFF
TRBJ2-1 TRBV19 15 CASSMSGRTYNEQFF
TRBJ1-1 TRBV9 13 CASTEGEYTEAFF
TRBJ1-2 TRBV7-9 14 CASSLVITSHGYTF
TRBJ2-5 TRBV2 16 CASIFVAAGEGETQYF
TRBJ2-1 TRBV11-2 15 CASRVEPMGRDEQFF
TRBJ2-3 TRBV4-1 14 CASSRLAGTDTQYF
TRBJ2-5 TRBV7-9 15 CASSQGTSGRETQYF
TRBJ2-1 TRBV24-1 17 CATSDLGGRFGYNEQFF
TRBJ2-1 TRBV3-1 17 CASSQMGGSLTYNEQFF
TRBJ1-2 TRBV25-1 13 CASGEQGNYGYTF
TRBJ2-3 TRBV6-2/TRBV6-3 16 CASSQGLAGATDTQYF
TRBJ1-1 TRBV7-8 15 CASSAADSVNTEAFF
TRBJ1-2 TRBV5-6 13 CASSFLQARGYTF
TRBJ2-2 TRBV7-9 15 CARAGEGPNTGELFF
TRBJ2-1 TRBV4-1 13 CASSQALHNEQFF
TRBJ1-4 TRBV30 15 CAWSPGERTGEKLFF
TRBJ1-2 TRBV12-3/TRBV12-4 14 CATDGNPKNYGYTF
TRBJ2-7 TRBV4-1 14 CASSPPSGEYEQYF
TRBJ2-2 TRBV7-6 16 CASSLAPGQGTGELFF
TRBJ1-6 TRBV9 13 CASSEQGNSPLHF
TRBJ2-1 TRBV29-1 15 CSVETGRGDYNEQFF
TRBJ2-1 TRBV7-7 13 CASSLGRNNEQFF
TRBJ2-1 TRBV2 15 CASSEEGGFYNEQFF
TRBJ2-1 TRBV6-6 16 CASSPLAGVTYNEQFF
TRBJ2-5 TRBV10-3 12 CAISEPPETQYF
TRBJ1-2 TRBV12-3/TRBV12-4 13 CASSRDRGYGYTF
TRBJ1-2 TRBV27 12 CASSGTLGGYTF